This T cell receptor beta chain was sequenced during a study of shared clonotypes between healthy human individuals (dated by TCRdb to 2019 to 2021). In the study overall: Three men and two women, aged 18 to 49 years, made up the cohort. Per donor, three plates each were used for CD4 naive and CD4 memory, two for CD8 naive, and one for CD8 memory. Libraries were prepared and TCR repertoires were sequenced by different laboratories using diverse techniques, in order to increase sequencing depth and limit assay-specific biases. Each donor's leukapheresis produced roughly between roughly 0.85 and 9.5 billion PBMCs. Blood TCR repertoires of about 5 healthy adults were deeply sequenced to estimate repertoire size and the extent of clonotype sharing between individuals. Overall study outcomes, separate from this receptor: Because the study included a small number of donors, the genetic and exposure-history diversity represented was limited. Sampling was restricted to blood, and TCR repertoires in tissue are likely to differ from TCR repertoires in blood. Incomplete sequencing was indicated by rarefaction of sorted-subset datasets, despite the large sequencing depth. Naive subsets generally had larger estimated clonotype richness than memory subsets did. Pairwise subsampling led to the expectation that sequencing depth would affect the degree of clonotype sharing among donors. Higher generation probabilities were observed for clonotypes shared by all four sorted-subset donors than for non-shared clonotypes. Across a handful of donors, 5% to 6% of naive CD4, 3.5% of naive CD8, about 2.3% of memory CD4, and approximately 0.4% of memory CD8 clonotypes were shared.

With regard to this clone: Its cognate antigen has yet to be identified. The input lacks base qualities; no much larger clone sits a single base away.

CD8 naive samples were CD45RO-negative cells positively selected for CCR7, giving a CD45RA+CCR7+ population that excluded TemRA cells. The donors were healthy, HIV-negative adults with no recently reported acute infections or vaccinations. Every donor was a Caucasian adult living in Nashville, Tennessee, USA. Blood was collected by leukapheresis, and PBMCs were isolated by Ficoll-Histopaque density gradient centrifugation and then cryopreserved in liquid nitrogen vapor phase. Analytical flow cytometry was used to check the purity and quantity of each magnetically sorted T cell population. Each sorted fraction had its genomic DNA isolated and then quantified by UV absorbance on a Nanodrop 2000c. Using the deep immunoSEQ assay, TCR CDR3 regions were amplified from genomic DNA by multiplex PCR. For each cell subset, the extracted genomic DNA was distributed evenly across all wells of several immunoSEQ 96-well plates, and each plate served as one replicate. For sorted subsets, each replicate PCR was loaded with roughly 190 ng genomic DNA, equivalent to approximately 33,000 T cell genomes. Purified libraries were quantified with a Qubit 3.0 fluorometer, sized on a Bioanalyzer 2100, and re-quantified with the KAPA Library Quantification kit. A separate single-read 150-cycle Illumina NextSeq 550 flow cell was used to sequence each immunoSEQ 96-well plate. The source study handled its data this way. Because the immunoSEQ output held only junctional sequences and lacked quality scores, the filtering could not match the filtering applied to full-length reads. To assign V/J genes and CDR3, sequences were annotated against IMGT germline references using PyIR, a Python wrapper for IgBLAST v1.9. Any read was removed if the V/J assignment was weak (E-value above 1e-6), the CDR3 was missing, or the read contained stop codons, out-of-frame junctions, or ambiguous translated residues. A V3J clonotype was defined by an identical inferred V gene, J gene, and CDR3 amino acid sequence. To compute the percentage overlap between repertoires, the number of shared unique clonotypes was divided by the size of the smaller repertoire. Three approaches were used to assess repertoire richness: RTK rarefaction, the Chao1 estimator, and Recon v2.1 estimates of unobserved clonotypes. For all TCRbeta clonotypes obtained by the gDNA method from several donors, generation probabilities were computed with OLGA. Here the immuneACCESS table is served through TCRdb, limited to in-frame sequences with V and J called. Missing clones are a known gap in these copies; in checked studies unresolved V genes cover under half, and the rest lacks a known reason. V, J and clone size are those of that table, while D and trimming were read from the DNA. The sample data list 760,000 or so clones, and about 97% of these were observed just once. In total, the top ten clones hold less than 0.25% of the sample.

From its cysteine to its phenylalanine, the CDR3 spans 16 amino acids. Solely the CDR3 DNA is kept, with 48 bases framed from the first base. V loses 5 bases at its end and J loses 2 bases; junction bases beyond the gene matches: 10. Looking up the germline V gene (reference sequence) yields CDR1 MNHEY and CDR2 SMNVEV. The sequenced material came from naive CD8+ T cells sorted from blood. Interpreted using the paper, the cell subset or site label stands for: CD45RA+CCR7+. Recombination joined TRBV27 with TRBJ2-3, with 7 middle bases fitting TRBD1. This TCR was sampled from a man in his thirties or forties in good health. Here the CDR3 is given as CASSARTGYNTDTQYF. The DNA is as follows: TGTGCCAGCAGTGCCCGGACAGGTTACAACACAGATACGCAGTATTTT.